The 20 T cell receptor beta chains below all came from one sample that was sequenced in a study of T cell repertoires in cytomegalovirus infection (dated by TCRdb to about 2019). These reads were obtained on an Illumina HiSeq 1500. TCRdb reprocessing: public reads trimmed at Q25 with fastp, clones called with MiXCR, in-frame beta chains kept. Under each unique CDR3 protein, matching rows form one entry showing the most common genes and DNA. The sample data list around 290,000 distinct CDR3 sequences, and around 25% of these were observed just once. Together, the top ten hold approximately 15% of the sample. Sequenced input: PBMCs. These receptors were taken from a human donor in good health (CMV status not recorded). Some clones in this sample may be carry-over from other donors' samples.

This clonotype was found many times. J is TRBJ2-5 and V is TRBV7-8, with D maybe TRBD1 (6 bases). The CDR3 contains 14 residues. V was cut by 1 base and J by 4 bases, with 10 bases left in between. Germline CDR1 reads SGHVS; CDR2 reads FQNEAQ. The CDR3 DNA sequence: TGTGCCAGCAGCTTAGGGACAGATATAGAGACCCAGTACTTC. Amino acids: CASSLGTDIETQYF. Complete variable domain (other parts from reference TRBV7-8 and TRBJ2-5): GAGVSQSPRYKVAKRGQDVALRCDPISGHVSLFWYQQALGQGPEFLTYFQNEAQLDKSGLPSDRFFAERPEGSVSTLKIQRTQQEDSAVYLCASSLGTDIETQYFGPGTRLLVL.

The chain joins TRBV19 to TRBJ2-3; no clear D gene. The CDR3 has 14 amino acids. The ends were cut back, 4 bases at V and 3 bases at J, with 11 bases in the middle. The germline gives CDR1 LNHDA, CDR2 SQIVND (reference sequence). The CDR3 protein is CASSTLKLTDTQYF. As DNA, the CDR3 is TGTGCCAGTAGTACCCTCAAGTTGACAGATACGCAGTATTTT.

The genes are TRBV7-4 and TRBJ2-1; a weak D match, TRBD2 (5 bases). The CDR3 has 16 residues. Germline assignment: CDR1 SGHVT and CDR2 SQSDAQ. V lost 0 bases and J 8 bases, leaving 17 bases between the germline ends. CDR3 sequence: CASSLASGFLRDEQFF. The CDR3 region has the DNA TGTGCCAGCAGCTTAGCGTCGGGGTTCCTAAGAGATGAGCAGTTCTTC.

This clonotype was detected a few times. The chain uses TRBV24-1 and TRBJ2-5, with a tentative D call TRBD1 (6 bases). Trimming pared 4 bases from V and 2 bases from J, leaving 19 bases between. The CDR3 length is 17 residues. The V gene's germline CDR1 is KGHDR and CDR2 SFDVKD. This chain's CDR3 is CATSEQGRPAHQETQYF. The DNA of the CDR3 is TGTGCCACCAGTGAACAGGGAAGGCCGGCCCATCAAGAGACCCAGTACTTC.

Only a few counts were recorded for this clonotype. The chain couples TRBV7-2 to TRBJ2-2; 8 bases are shared with TRBD1. Trimming cost V 5 bases and J 6 bases; bases outside gene matches: 5. Per the germline V gene, CDR1 is SGHTA and CDR2 is FQGNSA. This CDR3 is built from 14 residues. CDR3 residues: CASSRQGTAGELFF. In DNA form, the CDR3 reads TGTGCCAGCAGCCGACAGGGGACTGCCGGGGAGCTGTTTTTT.

This chain joins TRBV12-3 or TRBV12-4 and TRBJ2-1, with TRBD2 matching over 7 bases. V lost 3 bases, J lost 12 bases, and 5 bases stayed unmatched. The CDR3 sequence is 12 residues long. The CDR3 coding sequence is TGTGCCAGCAGTTTTGGACTAGTAGGGCAGTTCTTC. This gives the protein CASSFGLVGQFF.

The chain has TRBV28 and TRBJ2-1, with unresolved D. The CDR3 spans 14 residues. V was shortened by 1 base and J by 7 bases, with 11 bases between the two germline ends. Per the germline V gene, CDR1 is MDHEN and CDR2 is SYDVKM. CDR3 loop: CASSLYPRPNEQFF. As DNA, the CDR3 is TGTGCCAGCAGTTTATACCCGCGGCCTAATGAGCAGTTCTTC.

V gene TRBV6-2 or TRBV6-3 combines with J gene TRBJ1-1, with no clear D. This CDR3 is built from 16 residues. Trimming pared 2 bases from V and 2 bases from J, leaving 15 bases between. Looked up from germline, CDR1 is MNHEY and CDR2 is SVGEGT. CDR3 sequence: CASSYGRSGVNTEAFF. The CDR3, as DNA: TGTGCCAGCAGTTACGGAAGGAGTGGGGTCAACACTGAAGCTTTCTTT.

V is TRBV7-6 and J is TRBJ1-1, with D unclear. Germline CDR1 is SGHVS and CDR2 is FNYEAQ. V was trimmed by 3 bases and J by 6 bases, leaving 2 bases between them. CDR3 length equals 10 residues. CDR3 DNA sequence: TGTGCCAGCAGCTTCCCTGAAGCTTTCTTT. It is translated as CASSFPEAFF.

At least ten counts were recorded for this clonotype. The J gene is TRBJ2-1, the V gene TRBV7-9, with D tentatively TRBD2 (6 bases). The germline gives CDR1 SEHNR, CDR2 FQNEAQ (reference sequence). V gave up 2 bases and J gave up 6 bases, with 14 bases separating them. The CDR3 is 15 residues long. The CDR3 is CASSLFLREINEQFF. For the CDR3, the DNA is TGTGCCAGCAGCTTATTCCTTCGGGAGATCAATGAGCAGTTCTTC.

This chain links TRBV29-1 with TRBJ2-1; 7 nucleotides match TRBD1. CDR1 is SQVTM, CDR2 ANQGSEA, per germline. The length of the CDR3 is 16 residues. V was clipped by 3 bases and J by 9 bases; unmatched bases: 17. The CDR3 sequence is CSVEMVRRQGVGEQFF. The CDR3, as DNA: TGCAGCGTTGAGATGGTACGCAGACAGGGCGTCGGTGAGCAGTTCTTC.

This clonotype has a handful of counts. The chain recombines TRBV20-1 with TRBJ2-1; D could derive from TRBD1 or TRBD2 (5 bases each). Germline CDR1 DFQATT, CDR2 SNEGSKA (reference sequence). The CDR3 covers 16 residues. V gave up 6 bases and J gave up 0 bases, with 18 bases separating them. The CDR3 spells CSAARPSGTSYNEQFF. CDR3 nucleotides: TGCAGTGCCGCCCGCCCCTCGGGGACCTCCTACAATGAGCAGTTCTTC.

A note on this clonotype: A clone one base away is much larger, so this may be a read error. The chain couples TRBV7-8 to TRBJ2-1; 11 positions agree with TRBD2. CDR1 is SGHVS and CDR2 is FQNEAQ in the germline V gene. Unmatched junction bases numbered 11, after V lost 6 bases and J lost 10 bases. This CDR3 is 15 amino acids long. The CDR3 DNA is TGTGCCAGCAGACCCGGGACTAGCGGAAATAGAGAGCAGTTCTTC. Residues: CASRPGTSGNREQFF.

The chain recombines TRBV6-5 with TRBJ1-3, with D tentatively TRBD1 (6 bases). From germline, CDR1 is MNHEY and CDR2 SVGAGI. The CDR3 has 15 amino acids. The V end was cut by 7 bases, the J end by 0 bases, with 13 bases between. The CDR3 nucleotides read TGTGCCAGCATTGCCACGGGACACTCTGGAAACACCATATATTTT. The encoded protein is CASIATGHSGNTIYF.

Only a few counts were recorded for this clonotype. The chain couples TRBV24-1 to TRBJ2-7, with a possible D match to TRBD1 (5 bases). The CDR3 is made up of 15 amino acids. Germline loops: CDR1 KGHDR, CDR2 SFDVKD. V lost 0 bases, J lost 2 bases, and 10 bases lay in between. The CDR3 spells CATSDLHRSPYEQYF. The CDR3 nucleotides are TGTGCCACCAGTGATTTGCACAGGTCCCCCTACGAGCAGTACTTC.

This clonotype was counted at least ten times. J is TRBJ1-1 and V is TRBV6-2 or TRBV6-3, with TRBD1 identical over 7 bases. The CDR3 sequence is 13 residues long. CDR1 and CDR2 from the germline V gene are MNHEY and SVGEGT. After removal of 11 bases from V and 1 base from J, the junction contained 7 bases not matched to a gene. CDR3 in DNA: TGTGCCTCTCTGGACAGGCCGAACACTGAAGCTTTCTTT. The encoded protein is CASLDRPNTEAFF.

The rearrangement uses TRBV7-2 and TRBJ2-4; 8 positions match TRBD1. This CDR3 has 16 residues. Germline-derived CDR1 and CDR2 are SGHTA and FQGNSA. Germline trimming cut 1 base from V and 0 bases from J; bases unmatched to any gene: 2. CDR3 nucleotides: TGTGCCAGCAGCTTAGGACAGGGGTTAGCCAAAAACATTCAGTACTTC. Translation: CASSLGQGLAKNIQYF.

This chain joins TRBV4-1 and TRBJ2-5; 7 positions match TRBD2. V dropped 3 bases and J dropped 0; count of bases not matched to a gene: 1. Germline-derived CDR1 and CDR2 are MGHRA and YSYEKL. This CDR3 contains 14 residues. CDR3 amino acids: CASSQGGYQETQYF. The DNA of the CDR3 is TGCGCCAGCAGCCAGGGGGGGTACCAAGAGACCCAGTACTTC.

This clonotype was seen at least ten times. The DNA for the CDR3 is TGTGCCAGCAGCCCGGGACTAGCGGGAGGGGATTCCAATGAGCAGTTCTTC. Residues: CASSPGLAGGDSNEQFF. The chain employs TRBV28 and TRBJ2-1, with 16 bases identical to TRBD2. Trimming cost V 6 bases and J 6 bases; bases outside gene matches: 8. Germline values: CDR1 MDHEN, CDR2 SYDVKM. This CDR3 contains 17 residues.

This chain joins TRBV6-2 or TRBV6-3 and TRBJ2-3; 8 positions agree with TRBD2. Germline V CDR1 and CDR2: MNHEY, SVGEGT. CDR3 length: 15 amino acids. The J segment lost 2 bases and the V segment lost 0 bases, leaving 1 base of the junction unmatched. The CDR3 DNA follows: TGTGCCAGCAGTTACTCTAGCGGGGACACAGATACGCAGTATTTT. This sequence encodes CASSYSSGDTDTQYF.